The clone carrying this T cell receptor beta chain was detected a few times. This specimen belongs to a study of T cells in Graves' hyperthyroidism and ophthalmopathy. Background on the study: Blood from the periphery was taken at initial diagnosis, before any treatment.

RNA transcripts were the template for amplifying TCR beta CDR3 regions. Primed by the HTBI set, a first-round RT-PCR was run on the TCR CDR3. TCRdb reprocessed the multiplex PCR reads with MiXCR, giving one entry per CDR3 protein. The sample has 330,000 or so distinct CDR3 sequences; around 19% are singletons. This CDR3 spans 14 amino acids. Germline V lookup: CDR1 LNHDA, CDR2 SQIVND (reference sequence). Trimming pared 3 bases from V and 3 bases from J, leaving 9 bases between. The sample consisted of blood. The TCR comes from a man over 45 with Graves' ophthalmopathy. The chain couples TRBV19 to TRBJ2-1, with D tentatively TRBD2 (5 bases). In DNA, the CDR3 is TGTGCCAGTAGTATCCGAGGGAACTACAATGAGCAGTTCTTC. Protein: CASSIRGNYNEQFF.